The clone carrying this TCR beta chain has a handful of counts. Its antigen is as yet unknown. This sample stems from a study of blood T cells in healthy people across ages. Study findings and constraints: Age advanced and TCR beta diversity per million T cells fell, roughly linearly. The diversity estimates, figures obtained from one million T cells, were considered underestimates.

V shed 5 bases, J shed 7 bases, and the junction held 10 bases outside the gene matches. Germline-derived CDR1 and CDR2 are DFQATT and SNEGSKA (reference sequence). CDR3 length equals 14 residues. It was with a sample-barcoded 5' primer and a J-beta primer mix that a second PCR of about 6 to 12 cycles was run. The template-switch adaptor, which had 12 random nucleotides, put a tag on each cDNA molecule. Samples each returned at least 2.5 million CDR3-containing paired-end reads. TCRdb ran MiXCR on the 5' RACE reads and lists one entry per CDR3 protein. The sample records roughly 700,000 distinct CDR3 sequences, about a third being singletons.

The source of this sequence is a woman aged 80 or older in good health. Sequencing was carried out using blood. The chain links TRBV20-1 to TRBJ1-5; 8 bases are a match to TRBD1. The CDR3, as DNA: TGCAGTGCTCCCCCCAGACAGGGGAACCAGCCCCAGCATTTT. Protein sequence: CSAPPRQGNQPQHF.